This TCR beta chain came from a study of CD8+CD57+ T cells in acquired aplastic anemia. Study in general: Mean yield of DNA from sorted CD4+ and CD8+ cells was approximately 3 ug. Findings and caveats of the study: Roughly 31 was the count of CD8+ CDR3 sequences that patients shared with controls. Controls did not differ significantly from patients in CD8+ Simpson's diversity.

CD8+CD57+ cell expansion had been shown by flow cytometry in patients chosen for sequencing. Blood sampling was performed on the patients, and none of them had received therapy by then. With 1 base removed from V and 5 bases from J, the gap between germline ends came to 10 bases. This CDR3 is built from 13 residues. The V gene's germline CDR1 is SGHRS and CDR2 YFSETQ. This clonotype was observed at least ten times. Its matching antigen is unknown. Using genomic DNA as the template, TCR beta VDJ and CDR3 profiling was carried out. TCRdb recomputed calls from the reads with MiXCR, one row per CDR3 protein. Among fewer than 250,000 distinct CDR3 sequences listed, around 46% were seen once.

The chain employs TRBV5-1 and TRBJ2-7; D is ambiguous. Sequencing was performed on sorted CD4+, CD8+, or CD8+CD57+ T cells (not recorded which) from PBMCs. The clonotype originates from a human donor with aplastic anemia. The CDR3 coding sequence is TGCGCCAGCAGCTTGAGAGGTACAAACGAGCAGTACTTC. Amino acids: CASSLRGTNEQYF.